A single sample gave rise to the 9 T cell receptor beta chains below, sequenced in a study of T cells in women clearing cervical HPV infection. TCRdb keeps only in-frame clones here, not all; method: immunoSEQ multiplex PCR. Its clone listing holds tens of thousands of clones. Sequencing was performed on blood buffy coat. The receptors stem from a woman between 18 and 70 years old with a cervical HPV16 infection that either progressed to CIN3+ or cleared (not recorded which).

Concerning this clone itself: From the germline J gene comes the end of the CDR3, since the read stops 3 residues before it. The chain carries TRBV5-1 and TRBJ2-5; no clear D. The CDR3 has 13 residues. Deletions cut 4 bases from V and 0 bases from J, with 7 bases between. Per the germline V gene, CDR1 is SGHRS and CDR2 is YFSETQ. The sequenced CDR3 bases are TGCGCCAGCAGCCCTGCGTACCAAGAGACC. Protein product: CASSPAYQET. The whole CDR3 sequence reads CASSPAYQETQYF.

Points on this clone: The read ends 3 residues shy of where the CDR3 ends; the end is completed using the germline J gene. This chain links TRBV11-2 with TRBJ2-3; D ambiguous. The CDR3 is made up of 12 amino acids. The germline V and J ends were trimmed by 4 bases and 4 bases, with 6 bases remaining between them. Germline CDR1 SGHAT, CDR2 FQNNGV. The sequenced part of the CDR3 DNA is TGTGCCAGCAGCTCAGGAGCAGATACG. It is translated as CASSSGADT. The entire CDR3 is CASSSGADTQYF.

In the case of this clone: The read halts 3 residues ahead of the CDR3 end, with the missing end drawn from the germline J gene. This chain links TRBV27 with TRBJ2-5; TRBD1 agrees at 7 bases. Germline CDR1 reads MNHEY; CDR2 reads SMNVEV (reference sequence). V was clipped by 7 bases and J by 3 bases; unmatched bases: 11. This CDR3 comprises 15 residues. CDR3 loop: CASTPRTGGKETQYF. The sequenced CDR3 bases are TGTGCCAGCACCCCACGGACAGGTGGGAAAGAGACC.

To note about this clone: The read terminates 3 residues before the CDR3 end, so the remaining end is supplied by the germline J gene. V and J are TRBV11-2 and TRBJ2-7; maybe TRBD2 (6 bases). Per the germline V gene, CDR1 is SGHAT and CDR2 is FQNNGV. CDR3 size: 14 residues. The V end was cut by 5 bases, the J end by 3 bases, with 14 bases between. The DNA read from the CDR3 is TGTGCCAGCAGCCGACTGGGGGGAAACTACGAG. Residues: CASSRLGGNYE. The whole CDR3 protein reads CASSRLGGNYEQYF.

This CDR3 reads CASSIPGGETQYF. The part of the CDR3 DNA that was read is TGTGCCAGTAGTATTCCAGGGGGAGAGACC. This rearrangement joins TRBV19 to TRBJ2-5, with 7 nucleotides matching TRBD1. The DNA ends 3 residues before the CDR3 does, and the rest of the CDR3 is filled in from the germline J gene. V lost 3 bases to trimming and J lost 4 bases; unmatched junction nucleotides: 2. This CDR3 has 13 amino acids. Per germline, CDR1 LNHDA and CDR2 SQIVND (reference sequence).

A word on this clone: Read coverage stops 3 residues before the CDR3 terminus; the germline J gene supplies the remainder. The V gene is TRBV29-1, the J gene TRBJ2-3; maybe TRBD1 (5 bases). Per the germline V gene, CDR1 is SQVTM and CDR2 is ANQGSEA. V was clipped by 1 base and J by 2 bases, with 13 bases between them. The CDR3 loop spans 15 amino acids. The CDR3 loop reads CSVEAPSTATDTQYF. CDR3 DNA, as far as it was read: TGCAGCGTTGAAGCCCCTTCGACAGCCACAGATACG.

As regards this clone: The DNA ends 3 residues before the CDR3 does, and the rest of the CDR3 is filled in from the germline J gene. This sequence joins TRBV5-4 and TRBJ1-1; the match to TRBD1 covers 10 bases. The CDR3 contains 16 residues. The V gene's germline CDR1 is SGHNT and CDR2 YYREEE (reference sequence). Trimming cost V 5 bases and J 2 bases; bases outside gene matches: 9. The CDR3 sequence is CASRTGTGEGNTEAFF. The covered CDR3 bases are TGTGCCAGCAGGACCGGGACAGGGGAAGGAAACACTGAA.

On this clone itself: The read ends 3 residues before the CDR3 terminus; that terminus is restored from the germline J gene. J is TRBJ1-2 and V is TRBV7-8; D remains unclear. CDR3 size: 13 residues. Germline V gene sequence: CDR1 SGHVS, CDR2 FQNEAQ. V lost 5 bases to trimming and J lost 6 bases, with 13 bases between them. The CDR3 protein is CASSPFAEDGYTF. CDR3 DNA (partial): TGTGCCAGCAGCCCCTTCGCGGAGGATGGC.

As for this clone: The CDR3 end lies 3 residues beyond the end of the read and is filled in from the germline J gene. The chain links TRBV7-8 to TRBJ1-2, with D possibly matching TRBD1 (5 bases). Germline CDR1 SGHVS, CDR2 FQNEAQ. The CDR3 has 18 amino acids. The CDR3 DNA, read in part, is TGTGCCAGCAGCTTAGCGCTGCCCCGTGGGGGGGAGGGGAATGAC. Translating it yields CASSLALPRGGEGND. The whole CDR3 sequence is CASSLALPRGGEGNDYTF.